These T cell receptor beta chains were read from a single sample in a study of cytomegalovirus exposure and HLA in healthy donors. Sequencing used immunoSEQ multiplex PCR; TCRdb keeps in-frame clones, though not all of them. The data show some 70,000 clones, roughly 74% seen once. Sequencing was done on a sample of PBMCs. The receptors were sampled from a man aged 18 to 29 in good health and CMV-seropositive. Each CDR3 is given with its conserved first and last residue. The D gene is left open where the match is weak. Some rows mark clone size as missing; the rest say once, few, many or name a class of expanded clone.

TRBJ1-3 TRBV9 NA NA TGTGCCAGCAGCGTAGACAGTATCGGAAACACCATATATTTT CASSVDSIGNTIYF
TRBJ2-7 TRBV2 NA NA TGTGCCAGCCGCCTCACCGAGGGTTTCTACGAGCAGTACTTC CASRLTEGFYEQYF
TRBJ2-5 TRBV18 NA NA TGTGCCAGCTCATACGAGTACCAAGAGACCCAGTACTTC CASSYEYQETQYF
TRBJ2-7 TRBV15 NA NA TGTGCCACCAGCAGAGATCGGCAGGGGAACTACGAGCAGTACTTC CATSRDRQGNYEQYF
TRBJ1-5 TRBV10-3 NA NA TGTGCCATCAACTCGGAAGGGGTTGGTCAGCCCCAGCATTTT CAINSEGVGQPQHF
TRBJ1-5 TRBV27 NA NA TGTGCCAGCAAATCCTGGAGGGAGGGTCAGCCCCAGCATTTT CASKSWREGQPQHF
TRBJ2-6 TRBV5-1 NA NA TGCGCCAGCGGACGGGACACTGGGGCCAACGTCCTGACTTTC CASGRDTGANVLTF
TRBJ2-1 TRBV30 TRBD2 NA TGTGCCTGGAGTGTATCGGGGGGCAATGAGCAGTTCTTC CAWSVSGGNEQFF
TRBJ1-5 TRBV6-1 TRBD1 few TGTGCCAGCAAGTCCACAGGGGAAGTTGATCAGCCCCAGCATTTT CASKSTGEVDQPQHF
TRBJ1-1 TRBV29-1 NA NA TGCAGCGTTGAAAAAGGATCCAGGGGCTTGGCGAACACTGAAGCTTTCTTT CSVEKGSRGLANTEAFF
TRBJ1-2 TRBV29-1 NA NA TGCAGCGTGTGCCCGAGGACAGTCGATGGCTACACCTTC CSVCPRTVDGYTF
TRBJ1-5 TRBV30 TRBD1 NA TGTGCCTGGGCCGGGACAGGGGGCGGCAATCAGCCCCAGCATTTT CAWAGTGGGNQPQHF
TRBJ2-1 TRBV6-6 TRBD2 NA TGTGCCAGCAGACCCAATAGCGGGGCATACAATGAGCAGTTCTTC CASRPNSGAYNEQFF
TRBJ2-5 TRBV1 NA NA TGCACCAGCAGCCACGCTACTAGCGGGGAGTACCAAGAGACCCAGTACTTC CTSSHATSGEYQETQYF
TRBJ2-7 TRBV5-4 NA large TGTGCCAGCAGCGGCGACAGGCCCTACGAGCAGTACTTC CASSGDRPYEQYF
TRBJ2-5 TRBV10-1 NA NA TGCGCCAGCAGTGAGGACAACCAAGAGACCCAGTACTTC CASSEDNQETQYF
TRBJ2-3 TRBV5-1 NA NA TGCGCCAGCAGCAGTACTGCGGGGGCCGGCACAGATACGCAGTATTTT CASSSTAGAGTDTQYF
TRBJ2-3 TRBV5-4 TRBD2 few TGTGCCAGCAGGTTGGGAAGACTAGCGGGCCTCACAGATACGCAGTATTTT CASRLGRLAGLTDTQYF
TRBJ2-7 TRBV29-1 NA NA TGCAGCGCCGACCGGGGGCAGGGGGTTGGGTACGAGCAGTACTTC CSADRGQGVGYEQYF
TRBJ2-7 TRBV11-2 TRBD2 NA TGTGCCAGCAGCTTCCCCAAGTGGACTAGCGCAAGCGAGCAGTACTTC CASSFPKWTSASEQYF
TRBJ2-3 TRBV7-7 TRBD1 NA TGTGCCAGCAGCTTAGGTACAGGGGGTCCGGCAGATACGCAGTATTTT CASSLGTGGPADTQYF
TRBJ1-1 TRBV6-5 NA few TGTGCCAGCAGTTCCTTTATGGGGAGCACTGAAGCTTTCTTT CASSSFMGSTEAFF
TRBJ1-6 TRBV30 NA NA TGTGCCTGGAGTGTAGGGACAAGGTTTAATTCACCCCTCCACTTT CAWSVGTRFNSPLHF
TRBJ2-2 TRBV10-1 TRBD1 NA TGCGCCAGCGCCCCCAGGGGGCCGAACACCGGGGAGCTGTTTTTT CASAPRGPNTGELFF
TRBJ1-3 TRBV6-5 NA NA TGTGCCAGCAGTTTTGCGGGCGACTCTGGAAACACCATATATTTT CASSFAGDSGNTIYF
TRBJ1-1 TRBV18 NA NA TGTGCCAGCTCACTACAGACAGGCTTTGACACTGAAGCTTTCTTT CASSLQTGFDTEAFF
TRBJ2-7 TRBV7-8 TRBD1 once TGTGCCAGCAGACCCCGGGACAGGGGGCGCGAGCAGTACTTC CASRPRDRGREQYF
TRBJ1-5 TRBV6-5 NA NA TGTGCCAGCCACGGGGGAGGTAGCAATCAGCCCCAGCATTTT CASHGGGSNQPQHF
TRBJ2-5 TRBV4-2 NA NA TGTGCCAGCAGCCAAGATCTTAGGGGACAAGAGACCCAGTACTTC CASSQDLRGQETQYF
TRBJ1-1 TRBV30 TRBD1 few TGTGCCTGGAGTGTAAGGGGCAGGGGGCAGAAGAACACTGAAGCTTTCTTT CAWSVRGRGQKNTEAFF
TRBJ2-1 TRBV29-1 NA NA TGCAGCGTTGAAGCCGACGGAGGTGAGCAGTTCTTC CSVEADGGEQFF
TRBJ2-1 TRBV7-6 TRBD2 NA TGTGCCAGCAGCTTCGCCGGACTAGCGGGGGGTAATGAGCAGTTCTTC CASSFAGLAGGNEQFF
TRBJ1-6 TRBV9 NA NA TGTGCCAGCAGCGTAAACCGAGATTCACCCCTCCACTTT CASSVNRDSPLHF
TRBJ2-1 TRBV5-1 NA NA TGCGCCAGCAGCTTGGCTGAGGAGCAGTTCTTC CASSLAEEQFF
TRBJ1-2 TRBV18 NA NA TGTGCCAGCTCACCCCTGGACAGCCCTGTGGGCTACACCTTC CASSPLDSPVGYTF
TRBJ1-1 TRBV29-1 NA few TGCAGCGTTGCGAGGGTGAATGAGTGGGCTTTCTTT CSVARVNEWAFF
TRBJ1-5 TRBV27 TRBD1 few TGTGCCAGCAGTTCCAGGGGGCATCAGCCCCAGCATTTT CASSSRGHQPQHF
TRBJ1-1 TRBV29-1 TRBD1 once TGCAGCGTTGAAGGAGGGGGCCGAGAAGCTTTCTTT CSVEGGGREAFF
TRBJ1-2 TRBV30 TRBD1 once TGTGCCGGCACCTTGGGACAGTCCTTCTATGGCTACACCTTC CAGTLGQSFYGYTF
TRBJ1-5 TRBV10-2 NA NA TGCGCCAGCAGTCCGCGAGGGTCGGTTAGTCAGCCCCAGCATTTT CASSPRGSVSQPQHF